The 14 T cell receptor beta chains listed next were all sequenced from one sample in a study of blood T cells in healthy people across ages (dated by TCRdb to the mid-2010s). Libraries were constructed by 5' RACE. TCRdb names Illumina HiSeq 2500 as the instrument used. The second PCR ran for about 6 to 12 cycles and used a J-beta primer mix along with a sample-barcoded 5' primer. Starting from the raw public reads, TCRdb applied fastp trimming at Q25, assembled clones with MiXCR and retained in-frame beta chains. All rows with the same CDR3 protein become a single entry with the most common DNA and genes. The sample yields approximately 1.5 million distinct CDR3 sequences; roughly 43% were counted once. The ten top clones hold approximately 4% of the sample. The sample taken for sequencing was blood. The source is a woman between 18 and 29 years old in good health.

The V gene is TRBV6-6, the J gene TRBJ1-5, with D unclear. The V gene lost 2 bases and the J gene lost 7 bases, with 6 bases spanning the gap. The germline CDR1 and CDR2 sequences are MNHNY and SVGAGI (reference sequence). The CDR3 has 12 amino acids. The CDR3 DNA sequence: TGTGCCAGCAGTTACCGCAGCCAGCCCCAGCATTTT. Translating gives CASSYRSQPQHF.

This clonotype was seen just once. The gene calls are TRBV10-3 and TRBJ1-2; 9 nucleotides align to TRBD1. J was trimmed by 8 bases and V by 7 bases; bases with no gene match: 11. The CDR3 extends over 14 amino acids. Germline CDR1 reads ENHRY; CDR2 reads SYGVKD. CDR3 protein: CAIKSPGQGWGYTF. DNA of the CDR3: TGTGCCATCAAATCACCCGGACAGGGGTGGGGCTACACCTTC.

The chain couples TRBV27 to TRBJ2-6; D call uncertain. This CDR3 is built from 15 residues. Germline CDR1 is MNHEY and CDR2 is SMNVEV (reference sequence). V was trimmed by 5 bases and J by 1 base, leaving 9 bases between them. For the CDR3, the DNA is TGTGCCAGCAGTCTTCAGGAGTCTGGGGCCAACGTCCTGACTTTC. Encoded protein: CASSLQESGANVLTF.

The chain employs TRBV20-1 and TRBJ1-1; D ambiguous. Germline CDR1 is DFQATT and CDR2 is SNEGSKA (reference sequence). The CDR3 runs to 14 residues. With 1 base removed from V and 0 bases from J, the gap between germline ends came to 9 bases. The DNA for the CDR3 is TGCAGTGCTAGAGGCGATCCCCTGAACACTGAAGCTTTCTTT. Amino acids: CSARGDPLNTEAFF.

The chain links TRBV5-1 to TRBJ2-1, with 9 bases fitting TRBD1. The trim removed 4 bases at V and 2 bases at J, leaving 4 bases unmatched. Germline CDR1 reads SGHRS; CDR2 reads YFSETQ. The CDR3 extends over 15 amino acids. DNA for the CDR3: TGCGCCAGCAGCGAGGGACAGGGACCCTACAATGAGCAGTTCTTC. Protein: CASSEGQGPYNEQFF.

CDR3 protein: CASSQGTPVHYEQYF. The CDR3 nucleotides read TGCGCCAGCAGCCAAGGGACACCCGTCCACTACGAGCAGTACTTC. This chain connects TRBV4-1 to TRBJ2-5, with D perhaps TRBD1 (5 bases). The J call may be wrong; the DNA end is better matched by TRBJ2-7. The CDR3 length is 15 residues. CDR1 is MGHRA and CDR2 is YSYEKL in the germline V gene.

V usage is TRBV12-3 or TRBV12-4 and J usage is TRBJ2-2; 7 bases line up with TRBD2. The CDR3 extends over 14 amino acids. The V segment lost 2 bases and the J segment 6 bases; nucleotides outside the gene matches: 3. CDR3 amino acids: CASSLRGVAGELFF. CDR3 bases: TGTGCCAGCAGTTTACGGGGGGTTGCCGGGGAGCTGTTTTTT.

The J gene is TRBJ1-6, the V gene TRBV7-9; no clear D. This CDR3 region has 19 residues. The germline V and J ends were trimmed by 4 bases and 8 bases, with 27 bases remaining between them. Germline V gives CDR1 SEHNR, CDR2 FQNEAQ (reference sequence). CDR3 in amino acids: CASSSIFREGIARDSPLHF. CDR3 DNA sequence: TGTGCCAGCAGCTCCATCTTTAGGGAGGGAATCGCGAGGGATTCACCCCTCCACTTT.

The V gene is TRBV29-1, the J gene TRBJ1-3; D is ambiguous. V lost 3 bases and J lost 3, with 9 bases in between. Germline V gene lookup returns CDR1 SQVTM and CDR2 ANQGSEA. This CDR3 region has 13 residues. The CDR3 DNA is TGCAGCGTTGACCGGGAGGTTGGAAACACCATATATTTT. Its translation: CSVDREVGNTIYF. Full variable domain (remainder filled in from reference TRBV29-1 and TRBJ1-3): SAVISQKPSRDICQRGTSLTIQCQVDSQVTMMFWYRQQPGQSLTLIATANQGSEATYESGFVIDKFPISRPNLTFSTLTVSNMSPEDSSIYLCSVDREVGNTIYFGEGSWLTVV.

This chain links TRBV6-2 or TRBV6-3 with TRBJ2-5; D gene unclear. The end of the DNA fits TRBJ2-7 better, so the J call may be wrong. CDR1 is MNHEY, CDR2 SVGEGT, per germline. The CDR3 runs to 13 residues. CDR3 sequence reads: CASSYVVSSEQYF. The CDR3 DNA sequence: TGTGCCAGCAGTTACGTGGTGAGTTCCGAGCAGTACTTC.

This clonotype was counted only a few times. V gene TRBV4-3 combines with J gene TRBJ2-3; D is possibly TRBD2 (6 bases). This CDR3 region has 15 residues. The germline V gene encodes CDR1 LGHNA and CDR2 YSLEER. Between the trimmed V and J ends, which lost 1 base and 5 bases, there was a span of 13 bases. This chain's CDR3 is CASSQGSSALDTQYF. The CDR3, as DNA: TGCGCCAGCAGCCAAGGCTCTAGCGCCTTAGATACGCAGTATTTT.

This chain joins TRBV29-1 and TRBJ2-1, with D perhaps being TRBD1 or TRBD2 (5 bases each). The CDR3 runs 14 residues. Looked up from germline, CDR1 is SQVTM and CDR2 is ANQGSEA. V was shortened by 0 bases and J by 10 bases, with 16 bases between the two germline ends. The CDR3 here is CSVEDLGDGYEQFF. CDR3 DNA sequence: TGCAGCGTTGAAGATCTGGGGGACGGCTACGAGCAGTTCTTC.

The gene calls are TRBV6-2 or TRBV6-3 and TRBJ2-3, with a tentative D call TRBD2 (5 bases). V lost 2 bases, J lost 2 bases, and 14 bases lay in between. CDR1 is MNHEY, CDR2 SVGEGT, per germline. There are 16 residues in the CDR3. The CDR3 sequence: CASSYVGASLTDTQYF. Here the CDR3 DNA reads TGTGCCAGCAGTTACGTGGGAGCTTCCCTCACAGATACGCAGTATTTT.

This clonotype turned up a few times. This rearrangement joins TRBV20-1 to TRBJ2-5; 7 bases are a match to TRBD2. V shed 2 bases and J 1 base; nucleotides not matched to a gene: 10. This CDR3 comprises 16 residues. CDR1 DFQATT and CDR2 SNEGSKA come from the germline V gene (reference sequence). CDR3 in amino acids: CSARNGGRKTQETQYF. DNA of the CDR3: TGCAGTGCTAGAAACGGGGGGAGGAAGACCCAAGAGACCCAGTACTTC.